This TCR beta chain was profiled in a study of cytomegalovirus exposure and HLA in healthy donors. Turning to the study itself: HLA-typed donors were the source of around 85 million unique TCRs held in an early data release. Regarding the study as a whole: Per published reports, the classifier diagnosed cytomegalovirus status with high specificity and sensitivity. The dataset shows that most TCR sequences were rare, while some public TCRs occurred in many donors. Later analysis identified a missense DCLRE1C variant that was linked to TCR beta V- and J-gene trimming.

Concerning this clone: Antigen: not known.

The primer mix had 60 Vbeta and 13 Jbeta primers. The table came from immunoSEQ multiplex PCR; TCRdb's copy has only in-frame clones and leaves some out. Of tens of thousands of clones in the sample, about three quarters were seen once. The origin of this receptor is a woman aged 40 to 49 in good health and CMV-seropositive. The sequencing sample was made of PBMCs.

The CDR3 DNA is TGTGCCAGCAGTTCACTGGGCCCAGGCACAGATACGCAGTATTTT. This codes for CASSSLGPGTDTQYF. V gene TRBV13 combines with J gene TRBJ2-3; D is uncertain. Germline loops: CDR1 PRHDT, CDR2 FYEKMQ (reference sequence). The CDR3 has 15 amino acids. Trimming took 6 bases from V and 1 from J, leaving 14 bases between them.